A single sample is the source of the 8 T cell receptor beta chains below, sequenced in a study of metastatic and nonmetastatic thyroid tumors. TCRdb re-called the PCR reads with MiXCR. The table includes approximately 25,000 clones, around an eighth detected once. Every patient was untreated before thyroid surgery. The material sequenced was blood. The receptors here all came from a female donor with papillary thyroid cancer or a benign thyroid nodule (not recorded which). Some clones in this sample may be carry-over from other donors' samples.

The table lists this clone with many counts. The chain uses TRBV15 and TRBJ1-1; D call uncertain. There are 15 residues in the CDR3. V was shortened by 0 bases and J by 1 base, with 9 bases between the two germline ends. Per germline, CDR1 LNHNV and CDR2 YYDKDF (reference sequence). Written as DNA, the CDR3 is TGTGCCACCAGCAGAGATCAGGAGGGGAACACTGAAGCTTTCTTT. Its translation is CATSRDQEGNTEAFF.

There are many counts of this clone. This chain uses TRBV30 with TRBJ2-1; TRBD1 aligns across 11 bases. Germline-derived CDR1 and CDR2 are GTSNPN and SVGIG (reference sequence). The CDR3 totals 15 residues. Trimming at V came to 2 bases and at J to 8 bases, leaving 8 bases not matched to a gene. The CDR3 nucleotides are TGTGCCTGGAGTTCCGGACAGGGGGCTATAGATGAGCAGTTCTTC. It specifies CAWSSGQGAIDEQFF.

This clone came up many times. V is TRBV18 and J is TRBJ2-5; the match to TRBD2 covers 10 bases. Germline loops: CDR1 KGHSH, CDR2 LQKENI. CDR3 length equals 20 residues. Unmatched junction bases numbered 21, after V lost 2 bases and J lost 6 bases. CDR3 nucleotide sequence: TGTGCCAGCTCACCAAATGGCCCCACTAGCGGGACTACAGGAGGAAAGACCCAGTACTTC. Its protein product is CASSPNGPTSGTTGGKTQYF.

This clone was seen many times. J is TRBJ2-7 and V is TRBV11-1, with 9 bases that match TRBD2. Germline V gene sequence: CDR1 SGHAT, CDR2 FQDESV (reference sequence). CDR3 length equals 17 residues. The ends lost 1 base at V and 0 bases at J; junction bases unmatched: 7. CDR3 sequence: CASSLGWTAGGSYEQYF. The CDR3 DNA sequence: TGTGCCAGCAGCTTAGGGTGGACAGCGGGAGGCTCCTACGAGCAGTACTTC.

This clone was seen at least ten times. The chain employs TRBV28 and TRBJ2-1; D uncertain. This CDR3 has 14 amino acids. The V end lost 5 bases, the J end lost 8 bases, and 16 bases lay between the germline ends. Looked up from germline, CDR1 is MDHEN and CDR2 is SYDVKM. The CDR3 region is CASSPWVSGDEQFF. The DNA of the CDR3 is TGTGCCAGCAGTCCGTGGGTCTCGGGCGATGAGCAGTTCTTC.

This clone was recorded many times. The chain has TRBV7-2 and TRBJ2-7; the D gene could be TRBD1 or TRBD2 (5 bases each). CDR3 length: 15 residues. Deletions cut 0 bases from V and 6 bases from J, with 15 bases between. CDR1 and CDR2 from the germline V gene are SGHTA and FQGNSA. The CDR3 here is CASSLAAGAVREQYF. The CDR3 region has the DNA TGTGCCAGCAGCTTAGCCGCCGGGGCTGTGCGCGAGCAGTACTTC.

This clone was recorded many times. The V call is TRBV7-3, the J call TRBJ2-5; 8 bases are shared with TRBD1. The ends lost 9 bases at V and 5 bases at J; junction bases unmatched: 8. Germline V lookup: CDR1 SGHTA, CDR2 FQGTGA. The CDR3 has 13 amino acids. The CDR3 coding sequence is TGTGCCAGTCACCGGACAGGGAAGGAGACCCAGTACTTC. Translating gives CASHRTGKETQYF.

This clone was counted at least ten times. The chain employs TRBV19 and TRBJ2-3; D is undetermined. This CDR3 region has 15 residues. Germline CDR1 LNHDA, CDR2 SQIVND (reference sequence). Between the trimmed V and J ends, which lost 5 bases and 2 bases, there was a span of 14 bases. As DNA, the CDR3 is TGTGCCAGTAGTTTGGGTGCGCATACCACAGATACGCAGTATTTT. Translation: CASSLGAHTTDTQYF.